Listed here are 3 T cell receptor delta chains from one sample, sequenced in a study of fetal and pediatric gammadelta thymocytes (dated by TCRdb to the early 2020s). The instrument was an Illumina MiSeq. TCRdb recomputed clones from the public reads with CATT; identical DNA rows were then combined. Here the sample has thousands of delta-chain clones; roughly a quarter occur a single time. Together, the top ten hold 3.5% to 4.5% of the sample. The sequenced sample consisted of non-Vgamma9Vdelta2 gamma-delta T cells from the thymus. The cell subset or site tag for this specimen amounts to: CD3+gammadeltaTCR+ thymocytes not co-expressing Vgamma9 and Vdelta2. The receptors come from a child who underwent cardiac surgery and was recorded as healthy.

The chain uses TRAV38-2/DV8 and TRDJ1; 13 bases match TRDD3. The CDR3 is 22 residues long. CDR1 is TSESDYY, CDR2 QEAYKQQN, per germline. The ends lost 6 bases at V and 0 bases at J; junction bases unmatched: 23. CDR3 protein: CAYTGYHPCTGGYGPYTDKLIF. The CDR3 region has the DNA TGTGCTTATACCGGCTACCACCCGTGTACTGGGGGATACGGACCCTACACCGATAAACTCATCTTT.

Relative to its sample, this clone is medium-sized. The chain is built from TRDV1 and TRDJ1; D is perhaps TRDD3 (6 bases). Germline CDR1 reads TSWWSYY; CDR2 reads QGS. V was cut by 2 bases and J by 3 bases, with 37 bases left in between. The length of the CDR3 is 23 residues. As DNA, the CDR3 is TGTGCTCTTGGGGAAAGGGGAGAAGGGGATCTTAGCCCAGGTGCCCACCAGGCCGATAAACTCATCTTT. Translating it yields CALGERGEGDLSPGAHQADKLIF.

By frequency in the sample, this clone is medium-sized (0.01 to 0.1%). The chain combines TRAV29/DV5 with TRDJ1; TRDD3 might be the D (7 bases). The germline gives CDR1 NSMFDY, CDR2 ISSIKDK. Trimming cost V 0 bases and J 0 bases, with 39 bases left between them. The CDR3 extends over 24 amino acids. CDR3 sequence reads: CAASVSFLPLLTGVLPEYTDKLIF. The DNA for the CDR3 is TGTGCAGCAAGCGTTAGTTTCCTTCCCCTACTTACTGGGGTACTTCCCGAGTACACCGATAAACTCATCTTT.